The entry below gives a single TCR beta chain sequence along with its context. No antigen is known for it. This entry belongs to a study of PD-1 blockade in mismatch repair-deficient tumors. The TCR-sequenced patients were a few responders to pembrolizumab. Overall study results and limits: Tumor-resident clones, often undetectable pretreatment in blood, expanded then contracted after pembrolizumab.

Here immunoSEQ multiplex PCR was the method, and the copy in TCRdb shows in-frame clones only, minus some. Of 75,000 to 85,000 clones in the sample, approximately 84% were seen once. Trimming took 3 bases from V and 1 from J, leaving 10 bases between them. CDR1 MNHNS and CDR2 SASEGT come from the germline V gene. This CDR3 spans 15 amino acids. The receptor comes from an adult with mismatch repair-deficient cancer. This rearrangement joins TRBV6-1 to TRBJ1-5; the D gene is possibly TRBD1 (5 bases). The source material was peripheral blood, sampled 12 weeks after starting pembrolizumab. CDR3 coding DNA: TGTGCCAGCAGTGATCGAGGGGCAAGCAATCAGCCCCAGCATTTT. This sequence encodes CASSDRGASNQPQHF.